Listed below are T cell receptor beta chains from one sample, sequenced in a study of T cell responses to AZD1222 COVID-19 vaccine. Repertoires were generated with immunoSEQ multiplex PCR, while TCRdb's copy carries only in-frame clones and drops some. The table shows 150,000 or so clones, with roughly 92% occurring only once. The sequencing used peripheral blood, collected on day 0 of AZD1222 vaccination. These receptors were obtained from an adult in good health. The CDR3 runs from the conserved cysteine through the conserved F or W. The D gene is left open where the match is weak. For some rows the clone size is stated as once, few or many, or as a class when expanded; others skip it.

TRBV28,.,TRBD1,TRBJ2-7,TGTGCCAGCAGTGCAACCGGGACAGGTCGGGACGAGCAGTACTTC,CASSATGTGRDEQYF
TRBV5-4,.,.,TRBJ2-1,TGTGCCAGCAGCCCCCCCTTGGGGGAGGAGTTCTTC,CASSPPLGEEFF
TRBV7-2,.,TRBD2,TRBJ2-5,TGTGCCAGCAGCTTAGAAATAGCGGGGCTACCGTACCAAGAGACCCAGTACTTC,CASSLEIAGLPYQETQYF
TRBV13,.,.,TRBJ1-2,TGTGCCAGCAGCCAAGCCCGGGTCGGAGGCTACACCTTC,CASSQARVGGYTF
TRBV5-8,.,.,TRBJ2-5,TGTGCCAGCAGCGCAGAGGAGACCCAGTACTTC,CASSAEETQYF
TRBV6-6,few,.,TRBJ1-5,TGTGCCAGCAACTTACGAAGTTCGCAGGGCGGTCAGCCCCAGCATTTT,CASNLRSSQGGQPQHF
TRBV5-1,.,.,TRBJ2-2,TGCGCCAGCAGCTTGGGTGGGACAATGAACACCGGGGAGCTGTTTTTT,CASSLGGTMNTGELFF
TRBV3-1/TRBV3-2,.,TRBD1,TRBJ1-5,TGTGCCAGCTCGGACAGGAACAATCAGCCCCAGCATTTT,CASSDRNNQPQHF
TRBV6-5,few,.,TRBJ2-1,TGTGCCAGCAGCGGAAACAGAGGCTCCTACAATGAGCAGTTCTTC,CASSGNRGSYNEQFF
TRBV2,.,.,TRBJ1-2,TGTGCCAGCAGTGAGGGGGGGCTGGCCTATGGCTACACCTTC,CASSEGGLAYGYTF
TRBV28,.,.,TRBJ2-7,TGTGCCAGCAGTAGAACAGGGCGTTCCTACGAGCAGTACTTC,CASSRTGRSYEQYF
TRBV5-6,.,.,TRBJ2-7,TGTGCCAGCAGCTTAGTCGATACCTACGAGCAGTACTTC,CASSLVDTYEQYF
TRBV7-8,.,TRBD1,TRBJ2-7,TGTGCCAGCAGCTTCCCAGGGGGATCCCACGAGCAGTACTTC,CASSFPGGSHEQYF
TRBV15,.,.,TRBJ1-2,TGTGCCACCAGCAGGAAGGGCCTTGGACAGAACAATGGCTACACCTTC,CATSRKGLGQNNGYTF
TRBV3-1/TRBV3-2,.,TRBD2,TRBJ2-3,TGTGCCAGCAGCCAAAGGCGGTCTAGCGGGAGCACAGATACGCAGTATTTT,CASSQRRSSGSTDTQYF
TRBV18,.,.,TRBJ1-1,TGTGCCAGCTCACCTCTCGACAGTACAAACACTGAAGCTTTCTTT,CASSPLDSTNTEAFF
TRBV12-3/TRBV12-4,.,.,TRBJ2-1,TGTGCCAGCAGCCCTACCGGGCTAGCGCAGTTCTTC,CASSPTGLAQFF
TRBV6-6,.,.,TRBJ2-7,TGTGCCAGCAGCCCCGAACCCTACGAGCAGTACTTC,CASSPEPYEQYF
TRBV6-1,.,.,TRBJ2-7,TGTGCCAGCAGTGAAGCCCAGTTCTACGAGCAGTACTTC,CASSEAQFYEQYF
TRBV18,.,TRBD1,TRBJ2-3,TGTGCCAGCTCACCGCGACAGGGGAACACAGATACGCAGTATTTT,CASSPRQGNTDTQYF
TRBV6-1,.,.,TRBJ1-2,TGTGCCAGCAGTGACCTTATAGGTTCTAACTATGGCTACACCTTC,CASSDLIGSNYGYTF
TRBV28,.,TRBD1,TRBJ1-2,TGTGCCAGCAGCTCCACCCCGACAGGGACCTATGGCTACACCTTC,CASSSTPTGTYGYTF
TRBV28,.,TRBD1,TRBJ1-2,TGTGCCAGTAAGACAGGGGAGCATGGCTACACCTTC,CASKTGEHGYTF
TRBV3-1/TRBV3-2,.,.,TRBJ2-4,TGTGCCAGCAGCCTTCCGGGCTCAAACATTCAGTACTTC,CASSLPGSNIQYF
TRBV5-1,.,.,TRBJ1-1,TGCGCCAGCAGCGTGGACGGGAACACTGAAGCTTTCTTT,CASSVDGNTEAFF
TRBV18,.,.,TRBJ2-7,TGTGCCAGCTCACGACTGCAGACCTACGAGCAGTACTTC,CASSRLQTYEQYF
TRBV5-1,.,.,TRBJ2-7,TGCGCCAGCATGCTCGACGGGGGAGCCTACGAGCAGTACTTC,CASMLDGGAYEQYF
TRBV10-3,.,.,TRBJ1-2,TGTGCCATCAGTGGGGAGGCCCACAGGGAAGTTTATGGCTACACCTTC,CAISGEAHREVYGYTF
TRBV12-5,.,.,TRBJ1-5,TGTGCTAGTGGTCCTCACGTGTTATCGGGATATCAGCCCCAGCATTTT,CASGPHVLSGYQPQHF
TRBV21-1,.,.,TRBJ2-4,TGTGCCAGCAGCAAAGTGGGGGGTTTCAAAAACATTCAGTACTTC,CASSKVGGFKNIQYF
TRBV6-1,.,.,TRBJ1-2,TGTGCCAGCAGTGACCCCTCCCCTGACAGATCTAAAGGCTACACCTTC,CASSDPSPDRSKGYTF
TRBV5-1,.,.,TRBJ2-2,TGCGCCAGCAGCTACGGAGGGACCGGGGAGCTGTTTTTT,CASSYGGTGELFF
TRBV27,.,TRBD2,TRBJ2-7,TGTGCCAGCAGTCCTATCAGCGGGACCTGGGAGCAGTACTTC,CASSPISGTWEQYF
TRBV19,.,.,TRBJ1-2,TGTGCCAGTAGTATCCCCATCCCGAACTATGGCTACACCTTC,CASSIPIPNYGYTF
TRBV4-1,.,.,TRBJ2-2,TGCGCCAGCAGCCAATCTCCCGGGAGAGGTACCGGGGAGCTGTTTTTT,CASSQSPGRGTGELFF
TRBV28,.,.,TRBJ1-2,TGTGCCAGCATGGGGGTCGTCAATGGCTACACCTTC,CASMGVVNGYTF
TRBV28,.,TRBD1,TRBJ1-1,TGTGCCAGCAGTACCCAGGGACAGGGGGCCGTCGAAGCTTTCTTT,CASSTQGQGAVEAFF